This T cell receptor beta chain was obtained from a study of Ad26.COV2.S vaccination and SARS-CoV-2 variants. Study-level points and caveats: Total T cell responses, in the TCR breadth and depth analyses, may have been underestimated.

Details on this clone: Its specificity is unknown.

This CDR3 is 14 amino acids long. From germline, CDR1 is MNHEY and CDR2 SVGAGI. Deletions cut 6 bases from V and 3 bases from J, with 11 bases between. Treatment denoted: roughly 18 received Ad26.COV2.S at low or high dose, single or two shots; about 5 received placebo; per-sample allocation not given. Material that was analyzed had been drawn on day 63 after the first vaccine or placebo injection. Assay used: immunoSEQ multiplex PCR; TCRdb lists only in-frame clones, some missing. The sample lists some 350,000 clones; about 85% were seen once. J is TRBJ2-2 and V is TRBV6-5, with D tentatively TRBD2 (6 bases). Material: peripheral blood, obtained in a trial of Ad26.COV2.S vaccine versus placebo. This sequence was found in a person aged 18-65 years who received the Ad26.COV2.S COVID-19 vaccine or a placebo. CDR3 DNA: TGTGCCAGCAGGGGGACGGGGGACACCGGGGAGCTGTTTTTT. This codes for CASRGTGDTGELFF.